These 31 T cell receptor beta chains were all obtained from the same sample, sequenced in a study of blood T cell repertoires in COVID-19. Method: immunoSEQ multiplex PCR; TCRdb's copy keeps in-frame clones and lacks some. The sample consists of under 350,000 clones, over 75% of them appearing once. Material: peripheral blood. These TCRs come from a human donor in a cohort sampled during active COVID-19.

The rearrangement joins TRBV27 to TRBJ1-2, with D hard to call. The germline V gene has CDR1 MNHEY and CDR2 SMNVEV (reference sequence). The V end lost 4 bases, the J end lost 0 bases, and 9 bases lay between the germline ends. CDR3 length: 14 residues. The DNA of the CDR3 is TGTGCCAGCAGTTCGGGGAGGTCTAACTATGGCTACACCTTC. Its translation: CASSSGRSNYGYTF.

This clone occurred a few times. The chain combines TRBV7-8 with TRBJ1-2; 8 bases are a match to TRBD1. With V trimmed by 5 bases and J by 7 bases, 3 bases remained unmatched. Per the germline V gene, CDR1 is SGHVS and CDR2 is FQNEAQ. The CDR3 runs 12 residues. CDR3 residues: CASSDTGGGYTF. The CDR3 coding sequence is TGTGCCAGCAGCGACACAGGGGGTGGCTACACCTTC.

The rearrangement uses TRBV20-1 and TRBJ2-1; 10 nucleotides line up with TRBD2. CDR1 is DFQATT and CDR2 is SNEGSKA in the germline V gene (reference sequence). Germline trimming cut 3 bases from V and 8 bases from J; bases unmatched to any gene: 13. CDR3 length: 16 amino acids. The CDR3 loop reads CSASRSQRGGVHEQFF. CDR3 bases: TGCAGTGCTAGTCGGTCCCAGCGGGGGGGTGTTCATGAGCAGTTCTTC.

This chain joins TRBV24-1 and TRBJ1-1; weak D call: TRBD1 (6 bases). CDR3 size: 13 residues. Germline V CDR1 and CDR2: KGHDR, SFDVKD. V was clipped by 7 bases and J by 1 base, with 9 bases between them. This CDR3 is CATRTGPNTEAFF. The CDR3 DNA follows: TGTGCCACCAGGACAGGACCGAACACTGAAGCTTTCTTT.

The chain couples TRBV27 to TRBJ1-1; 8 bases match TRBD1. Trimming cost V 3 bases and J 5 bases; bases outside gene matches: 5. This CDR3 comprises 14 residues. The V gene's germline CDR1 is MNHEY and CDR2 SMNVEV (reference sequence). The CDR3: CASSFRQGRTEAFF. CDR3 coding DNA: TGTGCCAGCAGTTTCCGACAGGGGCGGACTGAAGCTTTCTTT.

In this sample, this clone turned up many times. Other DNA variants within this sample encode the same CDR3. This chain connects TRBV11-3 to TRBJ2-2; D remains unclear. V lost 4 bases to trimming and J lost 1 base, with 7 bases between them. Germline-derived CDR1 and CDR2 are SGHNT and YENEEA. The CDR3 contains 14 residues. The DNA for the CDR3 is TGTGCCAGCAGCTCTAATTTGAACACCGGGGAGCTGTTTTTT. Translating it yields CASSSNLNTGELFF.

The gene calls are TRBV2 and TRBJ2-3, with TRBD2 identical over 14 bases. The length of the CDR3 is 13 residues. J was trimmed by 5 bases and V by 11 bases; bases with no gene match: 3. Germline CDR1 and CDR2: SNHLY and FYNNEI. CDR3 DNA: TGTGCCGGTGGGACTAGCGGGGGAGATACGCAGTATTTT. Protein product: CAGGTSGGDTQYF.

V usage is TRBV30 and J usage is TRBJ2-1, with D possibly being TRBD2 (5 bases). V was trimmed by 3 bases and J by 6 bases, leaving 9 bases between them. CDR3 size: 12 residues. Germline CDR1 GTSNPN, CDR2 SVGIG (reference sequence). The CDR3, as DNA: TGTGCCTGGAGCGTAGCGAGCAATGAGCAGTTCTTC. It encodes CAWSVASNEQFF.

The chain combines TRBV12-3 or TRBV12-4 with TRBJ2-7; D unclear. The CDR3 totals 12 residues. V was shortened by 4 bases and J by 3 bases, with 7 bases between the two germline ends. CDR3 loop: CASSSLDYEQYF. CDR3 nucleotide sequence: TGTGCCAGCAGTTCCCTAGACTACGAGCAGTACTTC.

The rearrangement uses TRBV24-1 and TRBJ2-3; D might be TRBD2 (6 bases). Germline CDR1 is KGHDR and CDR2 is SFDVKD. This CDR3 is built from 18 residues. V was clipped by 3 bases and J by 0 bases, with 18 bases between them. CDR3 loop: CATSDPNRDSSSTDTQYF. The CDR3 nucleotides are TGTGCCACCAGTGATCCAAATAGGGACTCCTCGAGCACAGATACGCAGTATTTT.

This clone was seen only once. The CDR3 DNA reads as TGTGCCAGCACCCAGACGTCTAAGGGGGAGACCCAGTACTTC. Translated: CASTQTSKGETQYF. The chain combines TRBV21-1 with TRBJ2-5; no check of the table's D call, TRBD1, against the DNA was made. TRBV21-1 is listed as a pseudogene. CDR3 size: 14 residues.

On this clone itself: A much larger clone differs from this one at a single base, so this may be a read error. The V call is TRBV11-3, the J call TRBJ1-6; D ambiguous. From germline, CDR1 is SGHNT and CDR2 YENEEA. The CDR3 has 14 residues. V was clipped by 5 bases and J by 0 bases, with 5 bases between them. The CDR3 loop is CASSRSSYNSPLHF. CDR3 nucleotide sequence: TGTGCCAGCAGCCGGAGCTCCTATAATTCACCCCTCCACTTT. The complete variable domain, with remaining parts taken from reference TRBV11-3 and TRBJ1-6, reads EAGVVQSPRYKIIEKKQPVAFWCNPISGHNTLYWYLQNLGQGPELLIRYENEEAVDDSQLPKDRFSAERLKGVDSTLKIQPAELGDSAVYLCASSRSSYNSPLHFGNGTRLTVT.

The V and J genes are TRBV5-1 and TRBJ2-1; weak D call: TRBD2 (6 bases). The CDR3 covers 15 residues. V was pared by 0 bases and J by 7 bases, with 14 bases between. From germline, CDR1 is SGHRS and CDR2 YFSETQ. This chain's CDR3 is CASSLGRDEANEQFF. CDR3 DNA: TGCGCCAGCAGCTTGGGGCGGGACGAAGCAAATGAGCAGTTCTTC.

This CDR3 reads CASSPGSGPYEQYF. CDR3 bases: TGTGCCAGCTCACCAGGGTCAGGTCCCTACGAGCAGTACTTC. The chain couples TRBV18 to TRBJ2-7; D uncertain. The length of the CDR3 is 14 residues. Trimming left V 2 bases short and J 2 bases short, with 10 bases between. The germline V gene encodes CDR1 KGHSH and CDR2 LQKENI.

The chain couples TRBV10-3 to TRBJ1-2, with 8 bases that match TRBD1. CDR1 ENHRY and CDR2 SYGVKD come from the germline V gene. The CDR3 is 17 residues long. V lost 0 bases and J lost 6; bases outside the gene matches: 12. The CDR3 region is CAISESSSAGGSNGYTF. The CDR3 nucleotides are TGTGCCATCAGTGAGTCGAGTTCGGCAGGGGGCAGCAATGGCTACACCTTC.

This clone was counted between two and nine times. CDR3 loop: CASSSAGVFSYEQYF. DNA for the CDR3: TGCGCCAGCAGCAGCGCAGGGGTATTCTCCTACGAGCAGTACTTC. The rearrangement links TRBV5-1 to TRBJ2-7, with D possibly TRBD1 on 6 matching bases. Trimming pared 4 bases from V and 0 bases from J, leaving 14 bases between. CDR3 length equals 15 residues. The germline V gene has CDR1 SGHRS and CDR2 YFSETQ.

This chain links TRBV12-3 or TRBV12-4 with TRBJ1-1; D gene uncertain. This CDR3 region has 12 residues. V gave up 6 bases and J gave up 7 bases, with 12 bases separating them. Here the CDR3 reads CASRPGLVEAFF. CDR3 coding DNA: TGTGCCAGCAGGCCGGGTCTAGTTGAAGCTTTCTTT.

The V and J genes are TRBV2 and TRBJ1-5; D remains ambiguous. The ends were cut back, 5 bases at V and 1 base at J, with 3 bases in the middle. CDR3 length: 12 residues. The V gene's germline CDR1 is SNHLY and CDR2 FYNNEI. The CDR3 DNA is TGTGCCAGCAGTTTAAGCAATCAGCCCCAGCATTTT. It yields the protein CASSLSNQPQHF.

The chain couples TRBV5-6 to TRBJ1-1; tentatively, D is TRBD1 (5 bases). The CDR3 is made up of 15 amino acids. The germline V gene encodes CDR1 SGHDT and CDR2 YYEEEE. With 7 bases removed from V and 1 base from J, the gap between germline ends came to 17 bases. The CDR3 coding sequence is TGTGCCAGCTCCCCTATCGATGGGGCGAACACTGAAGCTTTCTTT. It encodes CASSPIDGANTEAFF.

The V call is TRBV24-1, the J call TRBJ2-1; perhaps TRBD2 as D (6 bases). The CDR3 spans 16 residues. Deletions cut 3 bases from V and 9 bases from J, with 20 bases between. Germline V CDR1 and CDR2: KGHDR, SFDVKD. The CDR3 here is CATSDPRRGFPPEQFF. The CDR3 coding sequence is TGTGCCACCAGTGATCCGAGGCGGGGTTTCCCCCCTGAGCAGTTCTTC.

The rearrangement joins TRBV3-1 (or the pseudogene TRBV3-2) to TRBJ2-2, with 7 bases aligning to TRBD2. V shed 5 bases and J 0 bases; nucleotides not matched to a gene: 3. Germline V gene data show CDR1 as LGHDT and CDR2 as YNNKEL (reference sequence). The CDR3 is 15 residues long. Here the CDR3 reads CASSWLAANTGELFF. CDR3 nucleotides: TGTGCCAGCAGCTGGCTAGCGGCGAACACCGGGGAGCTGTTTTTT.

V usage is TRBV2 and J usage is TRBJ1-3; no clear D gene. Per germline, CDR1 SNHLY and CDR2 FYNNEI. Deletions cut 5 bases from V and 4 bases from J, with 15 bases between. The CDR3 extends over 15 amino acids. CDR3 protein: CASSTSVNSGNTIYF. The DNA for the CDR3 is TGTGCCAGCAGTACTTCAGTTAATAGCGGAAACACCATATATTTT.

Only a few counts were recorded for this clone. The chain joins TRBV7-9 to TRBJ1-2, with D possibly being TRBD1 (6 bases). V shed 3 bases and J shed 4 bases, with 15 bases lying between them. The CDR3 runs 15 residues. CDR1 is SEHNR, CDR2 FQNEAQ, per germline (reference sequence). CDR3 nucleotides: TGTGCCAGCAGCTTGCCCGGGACAAATCTCTATGGCTACACCTTC. Translated, it gives CASSLPGTNLYGYTF.

The chain links TRBV11-2 to TRBJ1-2; a possible D gene is TRBD1 (6 bases). Between the trimmed V and J ends, which lost 0 bases and 4 bases, there was a span of 15 bases. The V gene's germline CDR1 is SGHAT and CDR2 FQNNGV. This CDR3 has 16 amino acids. The CDR3 DNA reads TGTGCCAGCAGCTTAGATACAGGGAGAGGAGGCTATGGCTACACCTTC. Its protein is CASSLDTGRGGYGYTF. The full variable domain, with the rest looked up from reference TRBV11-2 and TRBJ1-2, is EAGVAQSPRYKIIEKRQSVAFWCNPISGHATLYWYQQILGQGPKLLIQFQNNGVVDDSQLPKDRFSAERLKGVDSTLKIQPAKLEDSAVYLCASSLDTGRGGYGYTFGSGTRLTVV.

The CDR3 loop reads CATKSSGEPGTDTQYF. The DNA for the CDR3 is TGTGCCACCAAATCCTCAGGGGAACCTGGCACAGATACGCAGTATTTT. The chain links TRBV24-1 to TRBJ2-3; D might be TRBD1 (6 bases). Trimming removed 8 bases at V and 1 base at J, with 18 bases between. The CDR3 is 16 amino acids. CDR1 and CDR2 from the germline V gene are KGHDR and SFDVKD.

The chain is built from TRBV6-5 and TRBJ1-1, with 8 nucleotides matching TRBD1. Germline V gene lookup returns CDR1 MNHEY and CDR2 SVGAGI. This CDR3 is built from 13 residues. The J segment lost 4 bases and the V segment lost 2 bases, leaving 0 bases of the junction unmatched. For the CDR3, the DNA is TGTGCCAGCAGTTACGACAGGGGCACTGAAGCTTTCTTT. It yields the protein CASSYDRGTEAFF.

This clone was observed once. J is TRBJ2-2 and V is TRBV9; 12 positions agree with TRBD2. The CDR3 runs 18 residues. Germline-derived CDR1 and CDR2 are SGDLS and YYNGEE. Trimming cost V 4 bases and J 6 bases; bases outside gene matches: 13. The CDR3 DNA follows: TGTGCCAGCAGCACTGGACTAGCGGGGAACTTAGTCCCCGGGGAGCTGTTTTTT. Translated: CASSTGLAGNLVPGELFF.

The CDR3 DNA reads as TGCGCCAGCAGTGACCGGACAGGGGATGGTGAAAAACTGTTTTTT. Protein sequence: CASSDRTGDGEKLFF. V is TRBV10-2 and J is TRBJ1-4, with 9 nucleotides matching TRBD1. CDR3 length equals 15 residues. Looked up from germline, CDR1 is WSHSY and CDR2 is SAAADI. With 3 bases clipped from V and 7 bases from J, the junction kept 6 bases outside the gene matches.

The chain couples TRBV3-1 (or the pseudogene TRBV3-2) to TRBJ1-2; D might be TRBD1 (5 bases). Germline assignment: CDR1 LGHDT and CDR2 YNNKEL (reference sequence). The CDR3 has 18 residues. Trimming removed 1 base at V and 0 bases at J, with 18 bases between. DNA of the CDR3: TGTGCCAGCAGCCAAGGCGGGACCGACCTTCAAGCTAACTATGGCTACACCTTC. The encoded protein is CASSQGGTDLQANYGYTF.

This clone was counted once. The gene calls are TRBV12-5 and TRBJ2-3; 7 bases fit TRBD1. CDR1 and CDR2 (germline): LGHNT, FRNRAP. V was pared by 5 bases and J by 4 bases, with 9 bases of the junction left unmatched. The CDR3 runs 15 residues. The CDR3 loop reads CASGDLQGSSDTQYF. CDR3 nucleotide sequence: TGTGCTAGTGGTGATCTACAGGGGAGTTCAGATACGCAGTATTTT.

J is TRBJ1-1 and V is TRBV24-1; TRBD1 agrees at 11 bases. There are 13 residues in the CDR3. J was trimmed by 12 bases and V by 4 bases; bases with no gene match: 6. The germline CDR1 and CDR2 sequences are KGHDR and SFDVKD. The CDR3 DNA is TGTGCCACCAGTGACTATGGACAGGGGGCCACTTTCTTT. Protein product: CATSDYGQGATFF.